This TCR beta chain was recovered during a study of shared clonotypes between healthy human individuals. Study outcomes and limitations: Non-shared clonotypes displayed generation probabilities falling below those of clonotypes present in all four donors. Sharing across a few donors was seen in around 5% of naive CD4 clonotypes.

V gave up 0 bases and J gave up 2 bases; unmatched junction bases: 5. The CDR3 runs 16 residues. The germline CDR1 and CDR2 sequences are SGHDT and YYEEEE. Some clones are missing from TCRdb's copy, which holds only in-frame ones; the method was immunoSEQ multiplex PCR. The profile shows some 2 million clones, approximately 94% of them singletons. A note on this clone: Antigen: not known.

Naive CD8 cells lacked CD45RO, underwent positive selection for CCR7 and left out terminally differentiated effector memory CD45RA+ cells. The J gene is TRBJ2-3, the V gene TRBV5-6, with 8 bases that match TRBD2. The receptor was isolated from a man in his late teens or twenties in good health. The source material was naive CD8+ T cells sorted from blood. As DNA, the CDR3 is TGTGCCAGCAGCTTGGAGGAGCGGGGGCCCACAGATACGCAGTATTTT. Protein: CASSLEERGPTDTQYF.